These 2 T cell receptor beta chains were all obtained from the same sample, sequenced in a study of long-term antiretroviral therapy in people with HIV. With survey level as its setting, the immunoSEQ assay was v3.0. The protocol was immunoSEQ multiplex PCR, while the TCRdb copy is restricted to in-frame clones and leaves out a portion. The repertoire holds some 17,000 clones, with 65% to 85% as singletons. Sequences were derived from unsorted PBMCs, sampled 0.1 years before starting antiretroviral therapy. The source is a young man with HIV.

This rearrangement joins TRBV18 to TRBJ2-2, with 8 bases lining up with TRBD2. The germline V gene encodes CDR1 KGHSH and CDR2 LQKENI. Trimming removed 8 bases from V and 5 bases from J; junction bases left unmatched: 13. This CDR3 spans 16 amino acids. The CDR3 reads CASRGLGGRNTGELFF. The CDR3 nucleotides read TGTGCCAGCAGGGGACTAGGAGGAAGGAATACCGGGGAGCTGTTTTTT.

The chain recombines TRBV21-1 with TRBJ1-3. TRBV21-1 is a listed pseudogene. The CDR3 has 16 amino acids. The CDR3 reads CASSKSRASSGNTIYF. CDR3 nucleotides: TGTGCCAGCAGCAAAAGTCGGGCTTCCTCTGGAAACACCATATATTTT.